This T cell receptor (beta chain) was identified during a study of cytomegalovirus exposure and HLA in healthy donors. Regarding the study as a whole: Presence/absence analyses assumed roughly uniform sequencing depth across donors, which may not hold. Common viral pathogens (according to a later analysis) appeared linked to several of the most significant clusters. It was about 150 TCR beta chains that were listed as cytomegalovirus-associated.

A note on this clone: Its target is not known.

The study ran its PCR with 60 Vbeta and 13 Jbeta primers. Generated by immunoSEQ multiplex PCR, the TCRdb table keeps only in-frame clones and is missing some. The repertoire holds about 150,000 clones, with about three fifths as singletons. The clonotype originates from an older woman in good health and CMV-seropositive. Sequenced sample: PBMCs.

The CDR3 reads CAIADSGRMNHEQFF. In nucleotides, the CDR3 is TGTGCCATCGCTGATAGCGGGAGGATGAACCATGAGCAGTTCTTC. The chain has TRBV10-3 and TRBJ2-1; 10 bases map to TRBD2. The length of the CDR3 is 15 residues. The ends lost 8 bases at V and 8 bases at J; junction bases unmatched: 12. Germline V gene data show CDR1 as ENHRY and CDR2 as SYGVKD.